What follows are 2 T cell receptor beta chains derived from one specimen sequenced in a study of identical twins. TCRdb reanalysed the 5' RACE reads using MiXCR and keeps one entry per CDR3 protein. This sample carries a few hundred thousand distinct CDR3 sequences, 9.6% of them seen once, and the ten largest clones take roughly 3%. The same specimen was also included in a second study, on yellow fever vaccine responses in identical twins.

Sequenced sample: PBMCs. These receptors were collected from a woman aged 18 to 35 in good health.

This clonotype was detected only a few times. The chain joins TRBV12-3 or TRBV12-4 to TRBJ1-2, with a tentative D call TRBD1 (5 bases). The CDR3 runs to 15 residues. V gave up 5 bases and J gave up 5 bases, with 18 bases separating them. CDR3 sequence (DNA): TGTGCCAGCAGTCCCTGGGACCGCCCCGAGTATGGCTACACCTTC. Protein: CASSPWDRPEYGYTF.

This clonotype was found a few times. CDR3 protein: CASSPPTSGVPDTQYF. The CDR3 nucleotides read TGTGCCAGCTCACCACCGACTAGCGGGGTGCCAGATACGCAGTATTTT. The V call is TRBV18, the J call TRBJ2-3; 11 bases line up with TRBD2. This CDR3 comprises 16 residues. With V trimmed by 0 bases and J by 4 bases, 3 bases remained unmatched. The germline CDR1 and CDR2 sequences are KGHSH and LQKENI.